This T cell receptor (beta chain) was sequenced for a study of shared clonotypes between healthy human individuals. Findings of the study overall: Generation probability values for non-shared clonotypes were lower than those for clonotypes shared by all four donors.

Naivety among CD8 cells was defined by CD45RO negativity and positive CCR7 selection, thereby excluding terminally differentiated effector memory CD45RA+ cells. All participating donors were Caucasian adults from Nashville, Tennessee. This clone was detected once. Its cognate antigen is unknown. The ends lost 0 bases at V and 4 bases at J; junction bases unmatched: 5. Per the germline V gene, CDR1 is MNHNS and CDR2 is SASEGT. The CDR3 contains 15 residues. Using immunoSEQ multiplex PCR, the repertoire was profiled, and TCRdb retains in-frame clones only, with some absent. In the table there are 500,000 to 700,000 clones, approximately 95% of which are singletons.

The specimen sequenced was naive CD8+ T cells sorted from blood. The gene calls are TRBV6-1 and TRBJ1-1, with 7 bases aligning to TRBD1. The receptor was derived from a young woman in good health. In DNA, the CDR3 is TGTGCCAGCAGTGAAGCCCGACAGGGAGGCACTGAAGCTTTCTTT. This gives the protein CASSEARQGGTEAFF.